These 7 T cell receptor beta chains originate from one sample sequenced in a study of CD8 T cells in Susac syndrome. Reverse transcription of roughly 0.5 to 1 ug RNA used random hexamers. MiXCR, run by TCRdb on the immunoSEQ multiplex PCR reads, gives a single entry per CDR3 protein. The sample yields more than 80,000 distinct CDR3 sequences, approximately 94% seen once. Specimen: CD8+ T cells from PBMCs. The receptors were sampled from a human donor with Susac syndrome.

The chain has TRBV5-6 and TRBJ2-3; tentative D call: TRBD1 (5 bases). V lost 4 bases to trimming and J lost 6 bases, with 9 bases between them. This CDR3 has 12 residues. Looked up from germline, CDR1 is SGHDT and CDR2 is YYEEEE. CDR3 in DNA: TGTGCCAGCAGCGATGGGGCTGATACGCAGTATTTT. It is translated as CASSDGADTQYF. The full variable domain, with the rest looked up from reference TRBV5-6 and TRBJ2-3, is DAGVTQSPTHLIKTRGQQVTLRCSPKSGHDTVSWYQQALGQGPQFIFQYYEEEERQRGNFPDRFSGHQFPNYSSELNVNALLLGDSALYLCASSDGADTQYFGPGTRLTVL.

The chain combines TRBV5-4 with TRBJ1-2, with D perhaps TRBD1 (5 bases). The germline V gene encodes CDR1 SGHNT and CDR2 YYREEE (reference sequence). The V end lost 7 bases, the J end lost 1 base, and 11 bases lay between the germline ends. The CDR3 has 13 residues. In nucleotides, the CDR3 is TGTGCCAGCGGTGGGACCCTTAACTATGGCTACACCTTC. Translated, it gives CASGGTLNYGYTF. The full variable domain, completed using reference TRBV5-4 and TRBJ1-2, is ETGVTQSPTHLIKTRGQQVTLRCSSQSGHNTVSWYQQALGQGPQFIFQYYREEENGRGNFPPRFSGLQFPNYSSELNVNALELDDSALYLCASGGTLNYGYTFGSGTRLTVV.

This clonotype was detected only once. The J gene is TRBJ2-5, the V gene TRBV5-1; a weak D match, TRBD2 (5 bases). Germline V gene data show CDR1 as SGHRS and CDR2 as YFSETQ. This CDR3 comprises 15 residues. The V end lost 3 bases, the J end lost 4 bases, and 16 bases lay between the germline ends. The CDR3 nucleotides read TGCGCCAGCAGCTCGAACCCGGGGTCCCGAGAGACCCAGTACTTC. Protein: CASSSNPGSRETQYF.

The chain recombines TRBV3-1 with TRBJ2-7, with D perhaps matching TRBD1 (5 bases). The CDR3 extends over 14 amino acids. Between the trimmed V and J ends, which lost 4 bases and 7 bases, there was a span of 17 bases. Per the germline V gene, CDR1 is LGHDT and CDR2 is YNNKEL (reference sequence). The CDR3 DNA is TGTGCCAGCAGCCGAGTAGGGCGGACATCGGAGCAGTACTTC. Protein sequence: CASSRVGRTSEQYF.

DNA of the CDR3: TGCGCCAGCAGTTCTTCAGCCGGGACAGGCTACAATGAGCAGTTCTTC. Protein product: CASSSSAGTGYNEQFF. J is TRBJ2-1 and V is TRBV10-2, with 8 bases matching TRBD1. This CDR3 has 16 amino acids. Trimming took 5 bases from V and 3 from J; bases not matched to a gene: 9. The germline CDR1 and CDR2 sequences are WSHSY and SAAADI.

The J gene is TRBJ2-2, the V gene TRBV15; D may be TRBD1 (6 bases). The germline V and J ends were trimmed by 1 base and 3 bases, with 12 bases remaining between them. The germline CDR1 and CDR2 sequences are LNHNV and YYDKDF (reference sequence). The CDR3 runs to 16 residues. This CDR3 reads CATSRAPQGDTGELFF. The CDR3 bases are TGTGCCACCAGCAGAGCACCACAGGGAGACACCGGGGAGCTGTTTTTT.

The genes are TRBV12-5 and TRBJ2-7; TRBD1 matches 7 bases. V gave up 8 bases and J gave up 0 bases; unmatched junction bases: 4. Germline-derived CDR1 and CDR2 are LGHNT and FRNRAP. The CDR3 runs to 13 residues. CDR3 amino acids: CASTGTVSYEQYF. The CDR3, as DNA: TGTGCTAGTACGGGGACAGTCTCCTACGAGCAGTACTTC.